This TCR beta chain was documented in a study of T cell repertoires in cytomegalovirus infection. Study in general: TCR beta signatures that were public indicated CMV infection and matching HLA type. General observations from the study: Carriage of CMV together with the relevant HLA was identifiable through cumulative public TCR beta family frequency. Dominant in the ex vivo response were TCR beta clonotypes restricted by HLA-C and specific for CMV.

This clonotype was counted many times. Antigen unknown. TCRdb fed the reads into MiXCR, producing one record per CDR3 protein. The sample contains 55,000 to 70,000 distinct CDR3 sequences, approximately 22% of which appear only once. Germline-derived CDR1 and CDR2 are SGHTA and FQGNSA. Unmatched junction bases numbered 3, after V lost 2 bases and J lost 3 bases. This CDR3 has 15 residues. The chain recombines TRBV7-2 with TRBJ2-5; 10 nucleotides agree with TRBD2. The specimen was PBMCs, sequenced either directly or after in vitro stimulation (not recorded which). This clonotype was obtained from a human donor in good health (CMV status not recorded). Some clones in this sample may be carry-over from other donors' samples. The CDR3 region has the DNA TGTGCCAGCAGCTTAACTAGCGGGATTAAAGAGACCCAGTACTTC. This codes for CASSLTSGIKETQYF.